Sequencing of this TCR beta chain was carried out in a study of blood T cell repertoires in COVID-19. The repertoire was sequenced with immunoSEQ multiplex PCR; TCRdb's copy has only in-frame clones and lacks some. This sample has around 55,000 clones, with 90% found just once. Germline V gene data show CDR1 as SEHNR and CDR2 as FQNEAQ (reference sequence). The CDR3 sequence is 12 residues long. The V gene lost 5 bases and the J gene lost 8 bases, with 13 bases spanning the gap. V is TRBV7-9 and J is TRBJ2-7, with a tentative D call TRBD2 (5 bases). Input material: peripheral blood. The TCR was taken from a man aged 35-49 years with acute or convalescent COVID-19. The CDR3 region has the DNA TGTGCCAGCAGCGTCTCTACGGGGAAGCAGTACTTC. It translates to CASSVSTGKQYF. Looking up the rest from reference TRBV7-9 and TRBJ2-7 gives the full variable domain: DTGVSQNPRHKITKRGQNVTFRCDPISEHNRLYWYRQTLGQGPEFLTYFQNEAQLEKSRLLSDRFSAERPKGSFSTLEIQRTEQGDSAMYLCASSVSTGKQYFGPGTRLTVT.